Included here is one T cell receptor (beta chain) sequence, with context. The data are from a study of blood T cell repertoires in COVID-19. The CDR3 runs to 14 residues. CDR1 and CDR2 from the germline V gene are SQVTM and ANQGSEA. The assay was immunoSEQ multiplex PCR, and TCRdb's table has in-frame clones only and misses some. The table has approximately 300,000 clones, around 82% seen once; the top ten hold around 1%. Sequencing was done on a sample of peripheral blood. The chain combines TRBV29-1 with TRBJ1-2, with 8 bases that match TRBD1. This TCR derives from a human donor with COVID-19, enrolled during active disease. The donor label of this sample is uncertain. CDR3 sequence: CTGPPGQVIYGYTF. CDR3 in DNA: TGCACCGGACCGCCGGGACAGGTAATCTATGGCTACACCTTC.